This TCR beta chain was recorded in a study of blood T cell repertoires in COVID-19. Assay used: immunoSEQ multiplex PCR; TCRdb lists only in-frame clones, some missing. Seen here are about 130,000 clones, 85% to 90% observed once, and the top ten hold more than 15%. J gave up 2 bases and V 2 bases, and 6 bases lay outside the gene matches. The CDR3 extends over 17 amino acids. The material sequenced was peripheral blood. The rearrangement uses TRBV23-1 and TRBJ2-2, with TRBD1 matching 9 bases. TRBV23-1 is recorded as an ORF, its role being uncertain. The receptor's source is a man aged 50 or older with active or convalescent COVID-19. The CDR3 sequence: CASSQTGQGRNTGELFF. CDR3 bases: TGCGCCAGCAGTCAAACTGGACAGGGGAGAAACACCGGGGAGCTGTTTTTT.